Shown below are 15 T cell receptor beta chains from a single sample sequenced in a study of CXCR3-negative and CXCR3-positive naive CD8 T cells. UMI-labeled 5' RACE TRB cDNA libraries were prepared from the cells. TCRdb reprocessed the 5' RACE reads; each CDR3 protein has one entry and no DNA is given. The sample holds tens of thousands of distinct CDR3 sequences. The sample consisted of naive CXCR3- CD8+ T cells from blood. Described subset: CD45RO-CCR7+CD27+CD95- naive CD8+ T cells lacking CXCR3 (TNR3-). The receptors originated from a human donor in good health. Some clones in this sample may be carry-over from other donors' samples.

The rearrangement links TRBV7-8 to TRBJ2-1; TCRdb returns TRBD1, unconfirmable since there is no DNA. The CDR3 totals 12 residues. Germline V gives CDR1 SGHVS, CDR2 FQNEAQ. The CDR3 loop reads CASSLRADEQFF.

This chain connects TRBV9 to TRBJ2-4. The CDR3 runs to 16 residues. The V gene's germline CDR1 is SGDLS and CDR2 YYNGEE. The CDR3 here is CASSVEGKLAKNIQYF.

The chain couples TRBV7-9 to TRBJ2-5; TCRdb designates TRBD1, a call that cannot be tested without DNA. From germline, CDR1 is SEHNR and CDR2 FQNEAQ (reference sequence). The CDR3 is 15 amino acids. CDR3 protein: CASSLVLRGQETQYF.

By frequency, this clonotype is medium-sized (0.01 to 0.1%). The gene calls are TRBV21-1 and TRBJ1-1; the TCRdb D gene call, TRBD1, has no DNA to confirm it. TRBV21-1 is shown as a pseudogene. This CDR3 comprises 15 residues. The CDR3 here is CASSIGIEQGTEAFF.

V is TRBV4-3 and J is TRBJ1-6; TCRdb's D gene call, TRBD1, goes unchecked for lack of DNA. Germline CDR1 and CDR2: LGHNA and YSLEER. CDR3 length equals 15 residues. The CDR3 region is CASSQDQGGGSPLHF.

J is TRBJ2-5 and V is TRBV12-3 or TRBV12-4. CDR3 length equals 15 residues. The chain's CDR3 is CASSFSSGVQETQYF.

The chain carries TRBV29-1 and TRBJ2-3; the TRBD2 assignment by TCRdb is unverifiable without DNA. The CDR3 consists of 18 residues. Per germline, CDR1 SQVTM and CDR2 ANQGSEA. CDR3 protein: CSVEDVLLNGGGTDTQYF.

V and J are TRBV9 and TRBJ2-3; TCRdb designates TRBD1, a call that cannot be tested without DNA. CDR3 length equals 15 residues. Germline V gene lookup returns CDR1 SGDLS and CDR2 YYNGEE. The CDR3 protein is CASSVAAGGTDTQYF. Together with reference TRBV9 and TRBJ2-3, the CDR3 gives the full variable domain: DSGVTQTPKHLITATGQRVTLRCSPRSGDLSVYWYQQSLDQGLQFLIQYYNGEERAKGNILERFSAQQFPDLHSELNLSSLELGDSALYFCASSVAAGGTDTQYFGPGTRLTVL.

J is TRBJ2-1 and V is TRBV27; no DNA is available, so the TRBD2 call from TCRdb remains unchecked. Per germline, CDR1 MNHEY and CDR2 SMNVEV (reference sequence). The CDR3 is made up of 13 amino acids. This chain's CDR3 is CASSLLSGNEQFF.

The chain couples TRBV21-1 to TRBJ2-2; without DNA, the TCRdb call of TRBD2 cannot be checked. TRBV21-1 is a documented pseudogene. CDR3 length: 13 residues. CDR3 sequence: CASSIRDGSELFF.

The V and J genes are TRBV7-9 and TRBJ2-7; TCRdb designates TRBD1, a call that cannot be tested without DNA. The CDR3 sequence is 15 residues long. Looked up from germline, CDR1 is SEHNR and CDR2 is FQNEAQ (reference sequence). Here the CDR3 reads CASSAPFQGAYEQYF.

The chain joins TRBV14 to TRBJ2-3. The CDR3 is 12 residues long. Germline values: CDR1 SGHDN, CDR2 FVKESK. The CDR3: CASTASTDTQYF.

The chain carries TRBV11-2 and TRBJ2-1; the D call from TCRdb, TRBD1, cannot be confirmed without DNA. Germline V gene data show CDR1 as SGHAT and CDR2 as FQNNGV. This CDR3 is 12 amino acids long. The CDR3 is CASSTRGNEQFF.

This chain uses TRBV4-3 with TRBJ1-1; there is no DNA to check the TCRdb D call of TRBD1. The CDR3 has 14 residues. The germline V gene has CDR1 LGHNA and CDR2 YSLEER. The CDR3 protein is CASSPGQGWTEAFF.

The V gene is TRBV6-5, the J gene TRBJ2-2. Germline loops: CDR1 MNHEY, CDR2 SVGAGI. This CDR3 comprises 15 residues. Here the CDR3 reads CASSYSGTMAGELFF.